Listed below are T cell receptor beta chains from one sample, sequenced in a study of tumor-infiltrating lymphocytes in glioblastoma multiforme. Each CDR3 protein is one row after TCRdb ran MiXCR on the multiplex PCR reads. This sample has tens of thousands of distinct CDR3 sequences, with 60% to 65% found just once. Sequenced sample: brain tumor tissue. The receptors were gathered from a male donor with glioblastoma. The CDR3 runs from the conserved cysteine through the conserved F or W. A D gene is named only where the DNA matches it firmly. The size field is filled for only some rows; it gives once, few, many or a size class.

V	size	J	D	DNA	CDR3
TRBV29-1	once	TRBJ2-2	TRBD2	TGCACCATCAGGAGTAGCGGGAGAGAGGGGACCGGGGAGCTGTTTTTT	CTIRSSGREGTGELFF
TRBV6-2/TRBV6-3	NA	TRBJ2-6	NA	TGTGCCAGCACCACCGGACATGGGAGTTTCTCTGGGGCCAACGTCCTGACTTTC	CASTTGHGSFSGANVLTF
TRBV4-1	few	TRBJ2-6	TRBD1	TGCGCCAGCAGCCAAGAGGGACAGGGGTATGGGACCAACGTCCTGACTTTC	CASSQEGQGYGTNVLTF
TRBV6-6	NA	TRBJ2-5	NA	TGTGCCAGCAATTACTGGGAAGAGACCCAGTACTTC	CASNYWEETQYF
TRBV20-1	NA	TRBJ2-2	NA	TGCAATGCCAGCAGGGACTCGATCATCGTGGAGCTGTTTTTT	CNASRDSIIVELFF
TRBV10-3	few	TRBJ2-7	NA	TGTGCCGTCAGTGCAGGCGGAAACTACAAGCAGTACTTC	CAVSAGGNYKQYF
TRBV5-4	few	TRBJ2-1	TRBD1	TGTGCCTGCAGCTTGGGACAGGGGGCACATGAGCAGTTCTTC	CACSLGQGAHEQFF
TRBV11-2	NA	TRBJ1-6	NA	TGTGCCAGCAGCTTAGGGGGGGCGCAATCACCCCTCCACTTT	CASSLGGAQSPLHF
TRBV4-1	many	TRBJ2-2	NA	TGCGCCAGCAGCCATGCCTCTATGGAGTCGAACACCGGGGAGCTGTTTTTT	CASSHASMESNTGELFF
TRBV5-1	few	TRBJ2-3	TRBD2	TGCGCCAGCAGCTTGACCGGACTAGCGGGAGTTAGGGCAGATACGCAGTATTTT	CASSLTGLAGVRADTQYF
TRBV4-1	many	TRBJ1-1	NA	TGCGCCAGCAGCCAAGACCCGGGGAACACTGAAGCTTTCTTT	CASSQDPGNTEAFF
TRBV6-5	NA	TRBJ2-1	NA	TGTGCCAGCAGAACTGACAGACAATACCGGGCGTACAATGAGCAGTTCTTC	CASRTDRQYRAYNEQFF
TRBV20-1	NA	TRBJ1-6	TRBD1	TGCAATGCTAGGGTCGGAAAAGGGGGCGCTCAGAATTCACCCCTCCACTTT	CNARVGKGGAQNSPLHF
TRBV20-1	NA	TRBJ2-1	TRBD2	TGCAGTGCGGCGGGAGGGGACTACTATGGGCAGTTCTTC	CSAAGGDYYGQFF
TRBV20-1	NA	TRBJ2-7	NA	TGCAGTGCTAGAGATCACGAGACAATAAGAAGATCTAGCTACGAGCAGTATTTC	CSARDHETIRRSSYEQYF
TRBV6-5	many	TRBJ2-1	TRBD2	TGTGCCAGCAGTTCTCTAGCGGGTAATGAGCAGTTCTTC	CASSSLAGNEQFF
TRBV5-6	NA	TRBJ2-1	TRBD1	TGTGCCAGCAGCCCCGACACCGGGACAGACAATGAGCAGTTCTTC	CASSPDTGTDNEQFF
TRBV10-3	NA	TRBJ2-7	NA	TGTGCCATCAGTGATGAGGACGCCGGCTACGAGCAGTGCTTC	CAISDEDAGYEQCF
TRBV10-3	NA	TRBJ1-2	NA	TGTGCCATCAGTGGAGGGTATAACTATGGCTACACCTTC	CAISGGYNYGYTF
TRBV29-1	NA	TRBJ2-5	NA	TGCAGAGTTGAATTCCCCGAACAAAAGACCCAGTACTTC	CRVEFPEQKTQYF
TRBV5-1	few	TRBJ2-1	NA	TGCGCCAGCAGCTTACCTAGTAGCTCCTACAATGAGCAGTTCTTC	CASSLPSSSYNEQFF
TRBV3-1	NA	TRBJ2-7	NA	TGTGCCAGCAGTCGACGGAGCTCCTACGAGCAGTACTTC	CASSRRSSYEQYF
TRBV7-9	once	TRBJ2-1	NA	TGTGCCAGCATCTTAATCAGTGCAGCCTACAATGAGCAGTTCTTC	CASILISAAYNEQFF
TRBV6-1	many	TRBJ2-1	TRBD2	TGTGCCAGCAGTGAAGAAGGGGCTAGCGGGGTCCGAAATGAGCAGTTCTTC	CASSEEGASGVRNEQFF
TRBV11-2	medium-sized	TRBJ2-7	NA	TGTGCCAGCAGCTTAGATCCGACCCGCTCCTACGAGCAGTACTTC	CASSLDPTRSYEQYF
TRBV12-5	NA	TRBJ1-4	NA	TGTGCTAGTGGTTTGGCCAAGACAACTAATGAAAAACTGTTTTTT	CASGLAKTTNEKLFF
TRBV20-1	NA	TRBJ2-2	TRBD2	TGCAGTGCTAGAGATTCGGCTAGCGGGAGTTGGGAACTGTTTTTT	CSARDSASGSWELFF
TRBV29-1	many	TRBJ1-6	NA	TGCAGCGCCCGATCGACGGGAACTAATTCACCCCTCCACTTT	CSARSTGTNSPLHF
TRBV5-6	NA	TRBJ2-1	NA	TGTGCCAGCAGCTTGGTAGCTGGAGGGCCTTGGAAGCAGTTCTTC	CASSLVAGGPWKQFF
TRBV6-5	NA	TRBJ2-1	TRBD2	TGTGCCAGCAGTAGCCCCGGGACTAGCGGGAGGCGCAAGCAGTTCTTC	CASSSPGTSGRRKQFF
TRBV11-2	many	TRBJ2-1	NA	TGTGCCAGCAGCCCGTTGTGGGGCGGGATCTACAATGAGCAGTTCTTC	CASSPLWGGIYNEQFF
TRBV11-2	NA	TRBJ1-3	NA	TGTGCCAGCAGCTCGGGCCCCGGAGACACCATATATTTT	CASSSGPGDTIYF
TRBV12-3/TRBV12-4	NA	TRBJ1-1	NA	TGTGCCAGAAGTTTTTCGTCCAGCAACACTGAAGCTTTCTTT	CARSFSSSNTEAFF
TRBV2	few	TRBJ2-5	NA	TGTGCCAGCAGTGAAAGAACAGGACAATTACGGGAGACCCAGTACTTC	CASSERTGQLRETQYF
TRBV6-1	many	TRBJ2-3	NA	TGTGCCAGCAGTGAACGGACGGGCACAGATACGCAGTATTTT	CASSERTGTDTQYF
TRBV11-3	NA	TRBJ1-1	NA	TGTGCCAGCAGCTCTCAATTAGGGACTTTCTTT	CASSSQLGTFF
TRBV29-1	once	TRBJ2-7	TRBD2	TGCAGCGTGGGACTAGCGGGAGGGATGGACGGGCAGTACTTC	CSVGLAGGMDGQYF
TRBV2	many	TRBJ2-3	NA	TGTGCCACCCAACAGGCCTTTAGGACAGATACGCAGTATTTT	CATQQAFRTDTQYF
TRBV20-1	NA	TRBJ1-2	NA	TGCAGCGCTAGAGATAGGACAGTGAATGGCTACGCCTTC	CSARDRTVNGYAF
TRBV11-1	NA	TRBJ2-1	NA	TGTGCCAGCAGCTTGGCAGGGGGGGCCGAGGCTGAGCAGTTCTTC	CASSLAGGAEAEQFF
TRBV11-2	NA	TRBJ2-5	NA	TGTGCCAGCAGCTTAGGGCTAGCTGGGTTCCAAGAGGCCCAGTACTTC	CASSLGLAGFQEAQYF
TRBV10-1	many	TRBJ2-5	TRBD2	TGCGCCAGCATTCCGGGACTAGCGGGAGGGAGGCAAGAGACCCAGTACTTC	CASIPGLAGGRQETQYF
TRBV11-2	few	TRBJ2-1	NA	TGTGCCAGCAGCGCAGAGGCCGAGGATGAGCAGTTCTTC	CASSAEAEDEQFF
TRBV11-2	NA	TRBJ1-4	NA	TGTGCCAGCAGCCAACCGGGGGCGGGGGATGAAAAACTGTTTTTT	CASSQPGAGDEKLFF
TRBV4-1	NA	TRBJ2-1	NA	TGCGCCAGCAGCCAAGATTTTTACAATGAGCAGTTCTTC	CASSQDFYNEQFF
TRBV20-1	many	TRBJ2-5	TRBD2	TGCAGTGCTAGTGGGTCGGGAGGGCCCTCCCAAGAGACCCAGTACTTC	CSASGSGGPSQETQYF
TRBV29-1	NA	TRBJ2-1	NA	TGCAGCGCTCACGCGATTACTGGCAATGAGCAGTTCTTC	CSAHAITGNEQFF